These 9 T cell receptor beta chains originate from one sample sequenced in a study of beta chain features in type 1 diabetes. The entirety of the isolated RNA underwent reverse transcription, so expressed TCRB transcripts were sequenced. Some clones are missing from TCRdb's copy, which holds only in-frame ones; the method was immunoSEQ multiplex PCR. Altogether roughly 450,000 clones are present, more than 9.5% being singletons, with the ten largest covering 0.035% to 0.05%. Sequencing used naive CD4+ T cells from blood. The origin of the receptors is a woman between 18 and 30 years old in good health.

The chain employs TRBV2 and TRBJ1-2; D unclear. V was trimmed by 7 bases and J by 8 bases, leaving 8 bases between them. The CDR3 extends over 10 amino acids. Germline assignment: CDR1 SNHLY and CDR2 FYNNEI. The CDR3 reads CASKEGGYTF. CDR3 coding DNA: TGTGCCAGCAAAGAAGGGGGCTACACCTTC.

The chain uses TRBV19 and TRBJ2-1; a possible D gene is TRBD1 (5 bases). Between the trimmed V and J ends, which lost 3 bases and 11 bases, there was a span of 8 bases. CDR1 LNHDA and CDR2 SQIVND come from the germline V gene (reference sequence). The CDR3 has 11 residues. Written as DNA, the CDR3 is TGTGCCAGTAGTATTTTGGGGCAGCAGTTCTTC. Residues: CASSILGQQFF.

The chain couples TRBV7-6 to TRBJ1-5; possible D gene TRBD1, 5 bases. Per the germline V gene, CDR1 is SGHVS and CDR2 is FNYEAQ. CDR3 size: 13 residues. Trimming removed 11 bases at V and 1 base at J, with 12 bases between. Here the CDR3 reads CAVGAGSNQPQHF. As DNA, the CDR3 is TGTGCCGTCGGGGCTGGGAGCAATCAGCCCCAGCATTTT.

The chain links TRBV7-9 to TRBJ2-5; D gene uncertain. V was clipped by 0 bases and J by 3 bases, with 11 bases between them. Germline CDR1 and CDR2: SEHNR and FQNEAQ (reference sequence). This CDR3 is built from 15 residues. The CDR3 DNA follows: TGTGCCAGCAGCTTAGCTCGGGCATCCGAAGAGACCCAGTACTTC. Protein: CASSLARASEETQYF.

This clone was observed a handful of times. This chain joins TRBV7-3 and TRBJ2-2, with a tentative D call TRBD2 (5 bases). The CDR3 consists of 14 residues. Per germline, CDR1 SGHTA and CDR2 FQGTGA. With 5 bases removed from V and 4 bases from J, the gap between germline ends came to 11 bases. The chain's CDR3 is CASSPDWGTGELFF. CDR3 nucleotide sequence: TGTGCCAGCAGCCCGGACTGGGGCACCGGGGAGCTGTTTTTT.

This clone was counted between two and nine times. Other DNA sequences of this sample code for an identical CDR3. The chain recombines TRBV7-8 with TRBJ2-3; D gene ambiguous. V gave up 2 bases and J gave up 1 base, with 1 base separating them. CDR1 and CDR2 from the germline V gene are SGHVS and FQNEAQ. The CDR3 has 12 amino acids. The CDR3 nucleotides read TGTGCCAGCAGCTTACGCACAGATACGCAGTATTTT. Amino acid sequence: CASSLRTDTQYF.

The gene calls are TRBV27 and TRBJ2-5, with D uncertain. Trimming cost V 4 bases and J 9 bases, with 12 bases left between them. The CDR3 totals 12 residues. From germline, CDR1 is MNHEY and CDR2 SMNVEV (reference sequence). CDR3 bases: TGTGCCAGCAGTTACTCCGGTCAGGCCCAGTACTTC. It encodes CASSYSGQAQYF.

This chain uses TRBV5-6 with TRBJ2-1, with 13 nucleotides matching TRBD2. Trimming took 4 bases from V and 5 from J; bases not matched to a gene: 6. Germline-derived CDR1 and CDR2 are SGHDT and YYEEEE. This CDR3 comprises 16 residues. The CDR3 nucleotides read TGTGCCAGCAGCCGAGGGACTAGCGGGGACCACAATGAGCAGTTCTTC. Residues: CASSRGTSGDHNEQFF.

As regards this clone: This sample includes further DNA sequences coding for the same CDR3. The genes are TRBV2 and TRBJ2-1, with 8 bases identical to TRBD1. V shed 4 bases and J 4 bases; nucleotides not matched to a gene: 0. This CDR3 comprises 13 residues. CDR1 and CDR2 (germline): SNHLY, FYNNEI. The CDR3 is CASSGTGYNEQFF. CDR3 nucleotides: TGTGCCAGCAGTGGGACAGGGTACAATGAGCAGTTCTTC.